This T cell receptor (beta chain) comes out of a study of T cells in Graves' hyperthyroidism and ophthalmopathy. Study observations and caveats: For ophthalmopathy, model prediction preceded onset by a median about 6 months.

The CDR3 regions of TCR beta were amplified from RNA transcripts. First-round RT-PCR with HTBI primers amplified the TCR CDR3 region. From the multiplex PCR reads, TCRdb called clonotypes with MiXCR, one entry per CDR3 protein. The sample lists around 600,000 distinct CDR3 sequences; roughly 14% were seen once. Only a few counts were recorded for this clonotype. The antigen remains unidentified. This CDR3 has 13 amino acids. V lost 6 bases and J lost 9, with 15 bases in between. The receptor was derived from a woman aged 45-65 years with Graves' ophthalmopathy. The V call is TRBV12-3 or TRBV12-4, the J call TRBJ2-1; a possible D gene is TRBD2 (5 bases). The specimen was blood. The CDR3 DNA is TGTGCCAGCAGCACATCGGCACGGGGTGAGCAGTTCTTC. As protein: CASSTSARGEQFF.